This T cell receptor beta chain originates from a study of blood T cell repertoires in COVID-19. In Seattle, patients joined the study during active infection and were tracked longitudinally. The table lists this clone with a count of one. Assay: immunoSEQ multiplex PCR; the TCRdb copy retains only in-frame clones and omits some. The sample lists around 250,000 clones; roughly 88% were seen once. The ends were cut back, 2 bases at V and 0 bases at J, with 13 bases in the middle. CDR3 length: 16 residues. The V gene's germline CDR1 is MGHRA and CDR2 YSYEKL. The receptor comes from a woman aged 70-85 years with COVID-19, enrolled during active disease. Material for sequencing was peripheral blood. The chain combines TRBV4-1 with TRBJ1-1; possibly TRBD1 for D (6 bases). CDR3 sequence: CASSQRTAPLNTEAFF. DNA of the CDR3: TGCGCCAGCAGCCAACGGACAGCGCCCCTGAACACTGAAGCTTTCTTT.